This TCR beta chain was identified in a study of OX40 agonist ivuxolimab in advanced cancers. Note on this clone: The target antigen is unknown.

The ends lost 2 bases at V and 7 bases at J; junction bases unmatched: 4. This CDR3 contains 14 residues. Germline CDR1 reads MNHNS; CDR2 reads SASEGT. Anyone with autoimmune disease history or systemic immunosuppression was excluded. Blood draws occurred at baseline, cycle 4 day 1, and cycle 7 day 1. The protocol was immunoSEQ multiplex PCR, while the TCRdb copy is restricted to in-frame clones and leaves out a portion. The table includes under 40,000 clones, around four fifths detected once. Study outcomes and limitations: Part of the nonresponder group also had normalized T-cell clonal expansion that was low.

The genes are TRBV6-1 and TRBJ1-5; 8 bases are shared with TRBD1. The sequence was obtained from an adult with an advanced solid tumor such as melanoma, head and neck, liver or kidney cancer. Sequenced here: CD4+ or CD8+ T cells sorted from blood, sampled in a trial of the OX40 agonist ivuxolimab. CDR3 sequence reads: CASSEQQGEQPQHF. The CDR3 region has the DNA TGTGCCAGCAGTGAACAACAGGGGGAGCAGCCCCAGCATTTT.